These 28 T cell receptor beta chains share one sample of origin, sequenced in a study of identical twins (dated by TCRdb to 2015 to 2016). Library method: 5' RACE. TCRdb lists the instrument as Illumina HiSeq 2000. TCRdb trimmed public reads at Q25 via fastp, called clones via MiXCR and kept in-frame beta chains. One record per CDR3 amino acid sequence lists the most common genes and DNA. The table for this sample lists roughly 350,000 distinct CDR3 sequences; 12% of them were counted only once. The top ten clones comprise just over 7% of the sample. The data were also submitted as part of a second study, on yellow fever vaccine responses in identical twins.

Sample: CD8+ T cells sorted from blood. These receptors originate from a woman under 30 in good health.

This chain joins TRBV24-1 and TRBJ2-7; 8 bases map to TRBD1. V dropped 6 bases and J dropped 5; count of bases not matched to a gene: 2. CDR3 size: 12 residues. Looked up from germline, CDR1 is KGHDR and CDR2 is SFDVKD. CDR3 loop: CATSRTGHEQYF. The CDR3 DNA reads as TGTGCCACCAGTCGGACAGGGCACGAGCAGTACTTC.

The gene calls are TRBV28 and TRBJ1-2; TRBD1 matches 7 bases. The CDR3 runs 17 residues. With V trimmed by 5 bases and J by 3 bases, 15 bases remained unmatched. The germline gives CDR1 MDHEN, CDR2 SYDVKM. CDR3 in amino acids: CASSTPDPGTDYYGYTF. The CDR3 DNA sequence: TGTGCCAGCAGTACCCCAGACCCCGGGACAGACTACTATGGCTACACCTTC.

The chain links TRBV20-1 to TRBJ1-1; D unresolved. Germline CDR1 DFQATT, CDR2 SNEGSKA (reference sequence). Trimming left V 6 bases short and J 5 bases short, with 10 bases between. The CDR3 extends over 11 amino acids. The CDR3 sequence is CSADLTTEAFF. DNA for the CDR3: TGCAGTGCCGACTTGACGACTGAAGCTTTCTTT.

This clonotype has more than one count but fewer than ten. The CDR3 here is CASSLGAGTSAIGEQFF. CDR3 bases: TGTGCCAGCAGCTTGGGGGCCGGGACTAGCGCAATCGGTGAGCAGTTCTTC. The chain is built from TRBV7-6 and TRBJ2-1, with 10 bases matching TRBD2. J was trimmed by 9 bases and V by 3 bases; bases with no gene match: 14. CDR1 is SGHVS, CDR2 FNYEAQ, per germline. This CDR3 has 17 residues.

The CDR3 DNA is TGTGCCAGCAGTTCGACAGGGGGTAACACAGATACGCAGTATTTT. This codes for CASSSTGGNTDTQYF. The genes are TRBV6-5 and TRBJ2-3; 9 positions agree with TRBD1. Germline CDR1 is MNHEY and CDR2 is SVGAGI. CDR3 size: 15 residues. The junction had 4 bases not matched to a gene; V was cut back by 4 bases and J by 2 bases.

This clonotype was observed a handful of times. The chain carries TRBV6-5 and TRBJ1-1; no reliable D call. V shed 8 bases and J shed 0 bases, with 10 bases lying between them. CDR3 length equals 13 residues. Germline V gene data show CDR1 as MNHEY and CDR2 as SVGAGI. The chain's CDR3 is CASGSGMNTEAFF. The DNA of the CDR3 is TGTGCCAGCGGTTCAGGCATGAACACTGAAGCTTTCTTT.

This clonotype has more than one count but fewer than ten. The chain links TRBV11-2 to TRBJ2-1, with 7 nucleotides matching TRBD2. Germline CDR1 reads SGHAT; CDR2 reads FQNNGV. The V and J ends lost 6 bases and 0 bases, in that order; junction bases with no gene match: 20. This CDR3 has 20 amino acids. This CDR3 is CASSHPGATSPPHSYNEQFF. The DNA for the CDR3 is TGTGCCAGCAGTCACCCTGGGGCGACTAGCCCTCCCCACTCCTACAATGAGCAGTTCTTC.

This clonotype showed up just once. CDR3 in DNA: TGTGCCAGCAGTTACCCCAGCACCGGGGAGCTGTTTTTT. Its translation: CASSYPSTGELFF. This rearrangement joins TRBV6-5 to TRBJ2-2; no clear D gene. CDR3 length equals 13 residues. In germline, CDR1 is MNHEY, CDR2 SVGAGI. The ends were cut back, 2 bases at V and 4 bases at J, with 5 bases in the middle.

This clonotype was observed a few times. The chain recombines TRBV28 with TRBJ2-2; 7 bases are shared with TRBD2. There are 15 residues in the CDR3. Trimming removed 5 bases from V and 0 bases from J; junction bases left unmatched: 3. The germline V gene has CDR1 MDHEN and CDR2 SYDVKM. CDR3 DNA: TGTGCCAGCAGTCTAGCGGATTCGAACACCGGGGAGCTGTTTTTT. Its translation: CASSLADSNTGELFF.

This clonotype was picked up a small number of times. The CDR3 DNA follows: TGTGCCAGCAGCTTGATCCAATGGGAGACCCAGTACTTC. Translating it yields CASSLIQWETQYF. The chain has TRBV5-6 and TRBJ2-5; D unclear. Looked up from germline, CDR1 is SGHDT and CDR2 is YYEEEE. Trimming stripped 1 base from V and 5 bases from J, with 9 bases between. The CDR3 length is 13 residues. Together with reference TRBV5-6 and TRBJ2-5, the CDR3 gives the full variable domain: DAGVTQSPTHLIKTRGQQVTLRCSPKSGHDTVSWYQQALGQGPQFIFQYYEEEERQRGNFPDRFSGHQFPNYSSELNVNALLLGDSALYLCASSLIQWETQYFGPGTRLLVL.

This clonotype was seen a handful of times. The genes are TRBV9 and TRBJ2-1, with 10 bases lining up with TRBD2. V trimming: 3 bases; J trimming: 8 bases; junction bases outside the gene matches: 8. The CDR3 has 15 amino acids. The V gene's germline CDR1 is SGDLS and CDR2 YYNGEE. The CDR3 nucleotides read TGTGCCAGCAGCGCCCCGGGACTAGCGTTCGATGAGCAGTTCTTC. Translation: CASSAPGLAFDEQFF.

This clonotype was observed a few times. The rearrangement uses TRBV27 and TRBJ1-1; 7 bases match TRBD1. J was trimmed by 0 bases and V by 5 bases; bases with no gene match: 3. Germline V gene data show CDR1 as MNHEY and CDR2 as SMNVEV (reference sequence). The CDR3 is made up of 14 amino acids. The CDR3: CASSQTGMNTEAFF. CDR3 nucleotides: TGTGCCAGCAGTCAGACAGGGATGAACACTGAAGCTTTCTTT.

V gene TRBV20-1 combines with J gene TRBJ2-1, with 12 bases that match TRBD2. V shed 3 bases and J 15 bases; nucleotides not matched to a gene: 15. Per the germline V gene, CDR1 is DFQATT and CDR2 is SNEGSKA (reference sequence). CDR3 length: 15 amino acids. CDR3 DNA sequence: TGCAGTGCTAGTTCTAGCGGGGGGGCCTGGGCTGGTCTGTTCTTC. It translates to CSASSSGGAWAGLFF.

This CDR3 reads CASSEVTAISSYNEQFF. Written as DNA, the CDR3 is TGTGCCAGCAGTGAGGTGACCGCGATATCCTCCTACAATGAGCAGTTCTTC. The V and J genes are TRBV6-4 and TRBJ2-1; D is undetermined. The V and J ends lost 3 bases and 0 bases respectively, with 15 bases between them. The CDR3 loop spans 17 amino acids. Per the germline V gene, CDR1 is MRHNA and CDR2 is SNTAGT.

The chain links TRBV12-3 or TRBV12-4 to TRBJ2-7; 9 positions agree with TRBD1. This CDR3 has 19 residues. After removal of 0 bases from V and 0 bases from J, the junction contained 12 bases not matched to a gene. CDR3 DNA: TGTGCCAGCAGTTTAGCGATTCCCGGGACAGGGTTTGGCTCCTACGAGCAGTACTTC. Protein product: CASSLAIPGTGFGSYEQYF.

This clonotype came up many times. CDR3: CASTIKYSGRRPPDTQYF. The CDR3 DNA reads as TGTGCCAGCACCATTAAATATAGCGGGAGGCGCCCCCCAGATACGCAGTATTTT. The V gene is TRBV12-3 or TRBV12-4, the J gene TRBJ2-3; 10 positions match TRBD2. Germline trimming cut 7 bases from V and 4 bases from J; bases unmatched to any gene: 17. The CDR3 consists of 18 residues.

The V gene is TRBV6-1, the J gene TRBJ1-5; D is ambiguous. Germline CDR1 and CDR2: MNHNS and SASEGT. V dropped 10 bases and J dropped 2 bases, with 12 bases sitting between them. This CDR3 is 13 amino acids long. In DNA, the CDR3 is TGTGCCACCCAACCGTTGGGCAATCAGCCCCAGCATTTT. Translating gives CATQPLGNQPQHF.

The chain employs TRBV4-1 and TRBJ2-2; D possibly matches TRBD1 or TRBD2 (6 bases each). Germline V gives CDR1 MGHRA, CDR2 YSYEKL. The CDR3 spans 14 residues. Trimming removed 1 base at V and 5 bases at J, with 8 bases between. CDR3 sequence reads: CASSQGGGTGELFF. CDR3 coding DNA: TGCGCCAGCAGCCAAGGAGGGGGGACCGGGGAGCTGTTTTTT.

The genes are TRBV12-3 or TRBV12-4 and TRBJ2-7; the D call may be TRBD1 or TRBD2 (6 bases each). The V end was cut by 5 bases, the J end by 2 bases, with 13 bases between. This CDR3 contains 14 residues. CDR3 sequence (DNA): TGTGCCAGCAGTGGTGGGGGGCCTACCTACGAGCAGTACTTC. Its protein is CASSGGGPTYEQYF.

This clonotype has ten or more counts. The chain couples TRBV2 to TRBJ2-7; tentatively, D is TRBD1 (6 bases). Trimming removed 7 bases from V and 2 bases from J, with 15 bases in between. Germline V gene data show CDR1 as SNHLY and CDR2 as FYNNEI. This CDR3 is 14 amino acids long. CDR3 amino acids: CASTLGASTYEQYF. Written as DNA, the CDR3 is TGTGCCAGCACTTTGGGGGCCTCCACCTACGAGCAGTACTTC. The variable domain in full, with the rest retrieved from reference TRBV2 and TRBJ2-7, is EPEVTQTPSHQVTQMGQEVILRCVPISNHLYFYWYRQILGQKVEFLVSFYNNEISEKSEIFDDQFSVERPDGSNFTLKIRSTKLEDSAMYFCASTLGASTYEQYFGPGTRLTVT.

The chain uses TRBV7-8 and TRBJ2-3; possibly TRBD2 for D (5 bases). The V gene lost 4 bases and the J gene lost 0 bases, with 11 bases spanning the gap. The CDR3 sequence is 15 residues long. CDR1 and CDR2 from the germline V gene are SGHVS and FQNEAQ. CDR3 bases: TGTGCCAGCAGCTCCTTCGGCGGGAGCACAGATACGCAGTATTTT. Translating gives CASSSFGGSTDTQYF.

The genes are TRBV7-9 and TRBJ1-2; D is possibly TRBD1 (5 bases). Germline V CDR1 and CDR2: SEHNR, FQNEAQ (reference sequence). Deletions cut 6 bases from V and 2 bases from J, with 10 bases between. The CDR3 is 13 residues long. The CDR3 sequence is CASRDGGNYGYTF. CDR3 DNA sequence: TGTGCCAGCAGGGATGGGGGAAACTATGGCTACACCTTC.

The chain recombines TRBV6-1 with TRBJ2-2, with D possibly being TRBD1 or TRBD2 (6 bases each). This CDR3 has 15 amino acids. Trimming took off 2 bases at V and 6 bases at J, with 13 bases between the two ends. The germline V gene has CDR1 MNHNS and CDR2 SASEGT. This chain's CDR3 is CASSESRGEPGELFF. CDR3 DNA sequence: TGTGCCAGCAGTGAATCGAGGGGGGAGCCCGGGGAGCTGTTTTTT.

The V call is TRBV2, the J call TRBJ2-7; D is ambiguous. This CDR3 comprises 11 residues. Germline V CDR1 and CDR2: SNHLY, FYNNEI. V shed 4 bases and J shed 2 bases, with 3 bases lying between them. CDR3 in amino acids: CASSVPYEQYF. For the CDR3, the DNA is TGTGCCAGCAGTGTCCCCTACGAGCAGTACTTC. Variable domain in full (rest from reference TRBV2 and TRBJ2-7): EPEVTQTPSHQVTQMGQEVILRCVPISNHLYFYWYRQILGQKVEFLVSFYNNEISEKSEIFDDQFSVERPDGSNFTLKIRSTKLEDSAMYFCASSVPYEQYFGPGTRLTVT.

The chain couples TRBV11-2 to TRBJ2-1; D is possibly TRBD1 or TRBD2 (5 bases each). The ends were cut back, 1 base at V and 4 bases at J, with 14 bases in the middle. There are 16 residues in the CDR3. Germline CDR1 SGHAT, CDR2 FQNNGV. The CDR3 sequence: CASSLGTGTRYNEQFF. In DNA, the CDR3 is TGTGCCAGCAGCTTAGGTACCGGGACCAGATACAATGAGCAGTTCTTC.

This clonotype was detected only a few times. This chain joins TRBV11-2 and TRBJ1-2; no clear D. V was trimmed by 7 bases and J by 7 bases, leaving 28 bases between them. The germline CDR1 and CDR2 sequences are SGHAT and FQNNGV. CDR3 length equals 17 residues. The chain's CDR3 is CASNFGDRGLPWSGYTF. The CDR3 DNA reads TGTGCCAGCAATTTCGGAGACCGCGGACTCCCATGGAGTGGCTACACCTTC.

The chain carries TRBV5-5 and TRBJ1-5, with TRBD1 as a possible D gene (5 bases). Looked up from germline, CDR1 is SGHKS and CDR2 is YYEKEE (reference sequence). Trimming cost V 0 bases and J 1 base, with 8 bases left between them. CDR3 length equals 15 residues. The CDR3 DNA reads TGTGCCAGCAGCTTGGGCCCAGGGAGCAATCAGCCCCAGCATTTT. Its translation is CASSLGPGSNQPQHF. Drawing the rest from reference TRBV5-5 and TRBJ1-5, the complete variable domain is DAGVTQSPTHLIKTRGQQVTLRCSPISGHKSVSWYQQVLGQGPQFIFQYYEKEERGRGNFPDRFSARQFPNYSSELNVNALLLGDSALYLCASSLGPGSNQPQHFGDGTRLSIL.

The chain is built from TRBV7-9 and TRBJ1-2; TRBD1 might be the D (6 bases). V was trimmed by 5 bases and J by 0 bases, leaving 16 bases between them. Germline CDR1 SEHNR, CDR2 FQNEAQ (reference sequence). The CDR3 spans 16 residues. This CDR3 reads CASSASRGIANYGYTF. In DNA form, the CDR3 reads TGTGCCAGCAGCGCCTCCAGGGGAATAGCTAACTATGGCTACACCTTC. The full variable domain, completed using reference TRBV7-9 and TRBJ1-2, is DTGVSQNPRHKITKRGQNVTFRCDPISEHNRLYWYRQTLGQGPEFLTYFQNEAQLEKSRLLSDRFSAERPKGSFSTLEIQRTEQGDSAMYLCASSASRGIANYGYTFGSGTRLTVV.